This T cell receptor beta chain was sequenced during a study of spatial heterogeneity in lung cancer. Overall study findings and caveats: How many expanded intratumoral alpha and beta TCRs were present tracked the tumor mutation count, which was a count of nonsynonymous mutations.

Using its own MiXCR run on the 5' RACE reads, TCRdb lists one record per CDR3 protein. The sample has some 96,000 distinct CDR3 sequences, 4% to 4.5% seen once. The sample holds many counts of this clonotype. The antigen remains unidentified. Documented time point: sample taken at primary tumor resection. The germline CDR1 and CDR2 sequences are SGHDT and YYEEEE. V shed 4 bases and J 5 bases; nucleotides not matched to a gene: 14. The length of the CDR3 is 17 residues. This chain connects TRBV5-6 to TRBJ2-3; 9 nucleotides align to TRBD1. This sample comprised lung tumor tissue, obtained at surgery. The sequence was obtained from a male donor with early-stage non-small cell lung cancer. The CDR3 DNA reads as TGTGCCAGCAGCGATGCCGAACAGGGGGCTACGATAGATACGCAGTATTTT. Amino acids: CASSDAEQGATIDTQYF.